These 27 T cell receptor beta chains were sequenced from one sample in a study of blood T cell repertoires in COVID-19. This table comes from immunoSEQ multiplex PCR, and its TCRdb copy is limited to in-frame clones, with some not included. The table lists approximately 300,000 clones, approximately 84% of them singletons. Sequences were obtained from peripheral blood. These receptors were collected from a person aged 65-85 years with COVID-19, enrolled during active disease.

This chain uses TRBV14 with TRBJ2-1, with 9 bases that match TRBD1. V shed 4 bases, J shed 7 bases, and the junction held 17 bases outside the gene matches. Germline lookup yields CDR1 SGHDN and CDR2 FVKESK. This CDR3 spans 18 amino acids. CDR3 loop: CASSLRPEIKGTGNEQFF. CDR3 DNA: TGTGCCAGCAGCCTGAGACCGGAGATAAAGGGGACAGGGAATGAGCAGTTCTTC.

This chain uses TRBV5-1 with TRBJ1-6; 10 bases agree with TRBD1. The CDR3 spans 16 residues. Germline V gene sequence: CDR1 SGHRS, CDR2 YFSETQ. The V gene end was trimmed by 0 bases and the J gene end by 7 bases; junction bases not matched to a gene: 4. DNA of the CDR3: TGCGCCAGCAGCTTGGGACAGGGGGCCCTGAATTCACCCCTCCACTTT. It encodes CASSLGQGALNSPLHF.

The chain uses TRBV27 and TRBJ2-1; D is unresolved. The germline CDR1 and CDR2 sequences are MNHEY and SMNVEV (reference sequence). Trimming shortened V by 5 bases and J by 6 bases, and 14 bases separated the two germline ends. This CDR3 comprises 14 residues. The CDR3 sequence: CASSVGPTSNEQFF. The CDR3 bases are TGTGCCAGCAGTGTGGGCCCCACGAGCAATGAGCAGTTCTTC.

Concerning this clone itself: Being one base from a much bigger clone, this may be a read error. The chain couples TRBV12-3 or TRBV12-4 to TRBJ1-1; the D is unclear. The CDR3 spans 12 residues. Trimming removed 3 bases from V and 1 base from J, with 3 bases in between. Here the CDR3 reads CASSFQNTEAFF. In DNA, the CDR3 is TGTGCCAGCAGTTTCCAGAACACTGAAGCTTTCTTT.

V and J are TRBV15 and TRBJ2-7, with unresolved D. The CDR3 is 12 amino acids. CDR1 is LNHNV and CDR2 is YYDKDF in the germline V gene (reference sequence). Trimming took 2 bases from V and 4 from J, leaving 6 bases between them. This CDR3 reads CATSRSFYEQYF. The CDR3 bases are TGTGCCACCAGCAGATCCTTTTACGAGCAGTACTTC.

The CDR3 region is CATRAGVAGELFF. The CDR3 bases are TGTGCCACCAGGGCGGGGGTCGCCGGGGAGCTGTTTTTT. The chain links TRBV15 to TRBJ2-2, with TRBD2 matching over 7 bases. Trimming cost V 6 bases and J 6 bases; bases outside gene matches: 4. The CDR3 runs to 13 residues. CDR1 and CDR2 (germline): LNHNV, YYDKDF (reference sequence).

The chain has TRBV21-1 and TRBJ2-2; the DNA was not used to check the table's D call, TRBD1. TRBV21-1 is reported as a pseudogene. The CDR3 runs 14 residues. CDR3 loop: CASSRQGDTGELFF. CDR3 DNA: TGTGCCAGCAGCAGACAGGGGGACACCGGGGAGCTGTTTTTT.

This chain uses TRBV7-2 with TRBJ1-2, with D perhaps TRBD1 (5 bases). V was trimmed by 1 base and J by 6 bases, leaving 9 bases between them. This CDR3 has 13 amino acids. Germline CDR1 and CDR2: SGHTA and FQGNSA. DNA of the CDR3: TGTGCCAGCAGCTTAGAATTCAGGGATGGCTACACCTTC. It is translated as CASSLEFRDGYTF.

The V gene is TRBV19, the J gene TRBJ1-5; no reliable D call. The V and J ends lost 7 bases and 2 bases respectively, with 12 bases between them. Germline values: CDR1 LNHDA, CDR2 SQIVND (reference sequence). This CDR3 spans 14 amino acids. The DNA of the CDR3 is TGTGCCAGTACCGACCGGGGTGGCAATCAGCCCCAGCATTTT. Translation gives CASTDRGGNQPQHF.

The CDR3 DNA reads TGCAGCGCAGTGGGAGAAGTAGGGGAGCTGTTTTTT. Amino acids: CSAVGEVGELFF. The chain links TRBV29-1 to TRBJ2-2, with D tentatively TRBD2 (5 bases). CDR1 is SQVTM and CDR2 is ANQGSEA in the germline V gene. The length of the CDR3 is 12 residues. V lost 7 bases and J 8 bases, leaving 14 bases between the germline ends.

This chain links TRBV19 with TRBJ1-4; 8 positions agree with TRBD1. Germline loops: CDR1 LNHDA, CDR2 SQIVND (reference sequence). The V segment lost 3 bases and the J segment 10 bases; nucleotides outside the gene matches: 10. The CDR3 totals 15 residues. The DNA for the CDR3 is TGTGCCAGTAGTATGGAGGACAGGGTTGGGGGAAAACTGTTTTTT. Protein sequence: CASSMEDRVGGKLFF.

This clone was detected once. This rearrangement joins TRBV28 to TRBJ2-1; 7 nucleotides align to TRBD2. CDR3 length: 14 residues. Germline trimming cut 10 bases from V and 3 bases from J; bases unmatched to any gene: 9. CDR1 is MDHEN and CDR2 is SYDVKM in the germline V gene. The CDR3 loop reads CAMSAGMNYNEQFF. The CDR3 DNA follows: TGTGCCATGTCAGCGGGGATGAACTACAATGAGCAGTTCTTC.

This chain connects TRBV6-2 or TRBV6-3 to TRBJ2-1, with 12 bases matching TRBD2. Trimming took 6 bases from V and 4 from J; bases not matched to a gene: 16. CDR3 length equals 19 residues. Germline CDR1 and CDR2: MNHEY and SVGEGT. CDR3 in amino acids: CASSPARASGRASYNEQFF. CDR3 bases: TGTGCCAGCAGCCCTGCAAGGGCTAGCGGGAGGGCATCTTACAATGAGCAGTTCTTC.

V usage is TRBV5-1 and J usage is TRBJ2-7; D unclear. The V end lost 0 bases, the J end lost 0 bases, and 13 bases lay between the germline ends. The germline V gene encodes CDR1 SGHRS and CDR2 YFSETQ. The CDR3 totals 16 residues. CDR3 amino acids: CASSLAGDHLSYEQYF. CDR3 DNA: TGCGCCAGCAGCTTGGCTGGAGATCATCTCTCCTACGAGCAGTACTTC.

This chain links TRBV12-3 or TRBV12-4 with TRBJ1-5; D call uncertain. The CDR3 length is 12 residues. The ends were cut back, 3 bases at V and 6 bases at J, with 6 bases in the middle. The CDR3 sequence: CASSFGSQPQHF. The CDR3 nucleotides read TGTGCCAGCAGTTTCGGTTCTCAGCCCCAGCATTTT.

The rearrangement joins TRBV5-3 to TRBJ1-4, with 9 bases aligning to TRBD1. TRBV5-3 is marked as an open reading frame, function uncertain. This CDR3 comprises 20 residues. The junction had 15 bases not matched to a gene; V was cut back by 3 bases and J by 0 bases. The CDR3 DNA sequence: TGTGCCAGAAGCTCAGGCACCGGGACAGGGACTTATGCAACTAATGAAAAACTGTTTTTT. Translation: CARSSGTGTGTYATNEKLFF.

This chain connects TRBV29-1 to TRBJ2-7, with TRBD2 as a possible D gene (6 bases). The CDR3 extends over 12 amino acids. The germline V gene has CDR1 SQVTM and CDR2 ANQGSEA. V lost 5 bases to trimming and J lost 0 bases, with 8 bases between them. CDR3 nucleotides: TGCAGCGTTACGACTAGCTCCTACGAGCAGTACTTC. Its protein product is CSVTTSSYEQYF.

The CDR3 reads CASSPGISGNTIYF. The CDR3 bases are TGCGCCAGCAGCCCAGGGATCTCTGGAAACACCATATATTTT. The rearrangement links TRBV5-1 to TRBJ1-3, with a possible D match to TRBD1 (5 bases). Germline V gene lookup returns CDR1 SGHRS and CDR2 YFSETQ. V was pared by 4 bases and J by 0 bases, with 8 bases between. The CDR3 contains 14 residues.

This sequence joins TRBV27 and TRBJ2-3; a weak D match, TRBD2 (6 bases). The V and J ends lost 3 bases and 5 bases respectively, with 27 bases between them. The CDR3 has 19 amino acids. Germline loops: CDR1 MNHEY, CDR2 SMNVEV (reference sequence). The CDR3 DNA follows: TGTGCCAGCAGTTTCATGGGAGGTCTAGCGCTCTTCGAGTTAGATACGCAGTATTTT. It translates to CASSFMGGLALFELDTQYF.

This clone was seen only a few times. The chain uses TRBV27 and TRBJ2-7; 9 bases are a match to TRBD2. Trimming at V came to 3 bases and at J to 4 bases, leaving 4 bases not matched to a gene. The CDR3 has 14 residues. In germline, CDR1 is MNHEY, CDR2 SMNVEV (reference sequence). This CDR3 reads CASSFGAGGYEQYF. CDR3 in DNA: TGTGCCAGCAGTTTTGGAGCGGGAGGTTACGAGCAGTACTTC.

The chain recombines TRBV2 with TRBJ2-3; 8 bases agree with TRBD1. After removal of 7 bases from V and 0 bases from J, the junction contained 3 bases not matched to a gene. Germline-derived CDR1 and CDR2 are SNHLY and FYNNEI. The CDR3 consists of 14 residues. This CDR3 is CASIRTGSTDTQYF. The CDR3 DNA reads as TGTGCCAGCATCAGGACAGGGAGCACAGATACGCAGTATTTT.

The V and J genes are TRBV12-3 or TRBV12-4 and TRBJ1-1, with D possibly TRBD1 on 5 matching bases. The CDR3 totals 13 residues. V lost 2 bases and J lost 7, with 11 bases in between. The CDR3 DNA reads as TGTGCCAGCAGTTTAATGGGGCGGGGTGAAGCTTTCTTT. It is translated as CASSLMGRGEAFF.

The V gene is TRBV7-3, the J gene TRBJ2-5; 10 bases line up with TRBD2. Germline CDR1 is SGHTA and CDR2 is FQGTGA. The V and J ends lost 4 bases and 6 bases, in that order; junction bases with no gene match: 8. The CDR3 is made up of 15 amino acids. The CDR3 is CASSSAGGPAQTQYF. CDR3 bases: TGTGCCAGCAGCTCAGCGGGGGGGCCAGCACAGACCCAGTACTTC.

V gene TRBV7-9 combines with J gene TRBJ2-5; D call uncertain. The ends were cut back, 0 bases at V and 3 bases at J, with 8 bases in the middle. The germline CDR1 and CDR2 sequences are SEHNR and FQNEAQ (reference sequence). CDR3 size: 14 residues. The CDR3 DNA reads as TGTGCCAGCAGCTTAGCGGGCAGTAAAGAGACCCAGTACTTC. This sequence encodes CASSLAGSKETQYF.

The V gene is TRBV6-6, the J gene TRBJ2-7, with TRBD1 identical over 8 bases. Losses at the gene ends were 7 bases for V and 0 bases for J; bases not matched to a gene: 8. Germline V CDR1 and CDR2: MNHNY, SVGAGI (reference sequence). This CDR3 has 15 residues. The CDR3 nucleotides are TGTGCCAGCACCTCCCGGGACAGGAGCTCCTACGAGCAGTACTTC. This encodes CASTSRDRSSYEQYF.

This sequence joins TRBV6-2 or TRBV6-3 and TRBJ2-5; perhaps TRBD1 as D (6 bases). Germline CDR1 and CDR2: MNHEY and SVGEGT. With 6 bases removed from V and 4 bases from J, the gap between germline ends came to 18 bases. The CDR3 is 15 amino acids. The CDR3 loop reads CASSPTGHGIETQYF. The CDR3 DNA follows: TGTGCCAGCAGCCCAACGGGACACGGGATAGAGACCCAGTACTTC.

The V and J genes are TRBV3-1 (or the pseudogene TRBV3-2) and TRBJ2-3; D is perhaps TRBD1 (5 bases). The V gene's germline CDR1 is LGHDT and CDR2 YNNKEL (reference sequence). The CDR3 is made up of 15 amino acids. The V end lost 6 bases, the J end lost 6 bases, and 19 bases lay between the germline ends. The CDR3 reads CASSSRATIRDTQYF. DNA of the CDR3: TGTGCCAGCAGTTCCAGGGCGACAATAAGGGATACGCAGTATTTT.